One sample yielded the 17 T cell receptor beta chains listed below, sequenced in a study of radiation and T cells in renal cell carcinoma (dated by TCRdb to 2018 to 2021). This specimen's time point label, per the study, means: baseline pretreatment blood. The sample's treatment or condition, from its label and the paper: 15 Gy SBRT to primary tumor, nephrectomy 4 weeks later. The receptor library was made with the immunoSEQ multiplex PCR assay. Not all clones reach the TCRdb copy of this immuneACCESS table, which keeps in-frame sequences only. Checked studies attribute under half of the gap to unresolved V genes and leave the rest unexplained. In this sample the table shows over 120,000 clones, about 88% of which occur a single time. The top ten clonotypes cover more than 10% of the sample. Sequencing was performed on blood, taken from a patient whose treatment included radiotherapy and nephrectomy. These receptors were collected from a woman in her forties or fifties with renal cell carcinoma.

The J gene is TRBJ1-2, the V gene TRBV7-9; 12 positions agree with TRBD1. Germline V CDR1 and CDR2: SEHNR, FQNEAQ (reference sequence). This CDR3 region has 16 residues. J lost 7 bases, V lost 6 bases, and 12 bases had no gene match. The chain's CDR3 is CASSYLPGQGARGYTF. For the CDR3, the DNA is TGTGCCAGCAGTTATCTCCCGGGACAGGGGGCGCGTGGCTACACCTTC.

This clone has just one count. J is TRBJ1-2 and V is TRBV7-9; 8 positions match TRBD1. Per the germline V gene, CDR1 is SEHNR and CDR2 is FQNEAQ (reference sequence). This CDR3 region has 16 residues. Trimming at V came to 1 base and at J to 0 bases, leaving 4 bases not matched to a gene. In nucleotides, the CDR3 is TGTGCCAGCAGCTTAGGGGACAGGTCCTCTAACTATGGCTACACCTTC. This gives the protein CASSLGDRSSNYGYTF.

The chain links TRBV6-6 to TRBJ1-2; no reliable D call. Germline lookup yields CDR1 MNHNY and CDR2 SVGAGI (reference sequence). The CDR3 runs 12 residues. The V and J ends lost 0 bases and 6 bases respectively, with 5 bases between them. The DNA of the CDR3 is TGTGCCAGCAGTTACTCGAGCAATGGCTACACCTTC. This gives the protein CASSYSSNGYTF.

This chain connects TRBV7-9 to TRBJ2-1, with 10 bases that match TRBD2. This CDR3 spans 17 amino acids. CDR1 is SEHNR and CDR2 is FQNEAQ in the germline V gene (reference sequence). Trimming removed 0 bases from V and 10 bases from J; junction bases left unmatched: 12. Here the CDR3 DNA reads TGTGCCAGCAGCTTAGCAGGGCGGGCTAGCGGGGGCCGGGAGCAGTTCTTC. Translated, it gives CASSLAGRASGGREQFF.

The rearrangement uses TRBV7-2 and TRBJ1-2, with a possible D match to TRBD1 (6 bases). Germline CDR1 and CDR2: SGHTA and FQGNSA. V was pared by 3 bases and J by 8 bases, with 16 bases between. The CDR3 sequence is 14 residues long. CDR3 sequence reads: CASSLVGGSGGYTF. CDR3 nucleotide sequence: TGTGCCAGCAGCTTGGTCGGGGGCTCGGGCGGCTACACCTTC.

The rearrangement links TRBV5-4 to TRBJ1-5; a weak D match, TRBD1 (5 bases). CDR1 is SGHNT, CDR2 YYREEE, per germline (reference sequence). Trimming removed 3 bases at V and 5 bases at J, with 9 bases between. CDR3 length: 13 residues. CDR3 in DNA: TGTGCCAGCAGCTGGGGACTCTATCAGCCCCAGCATTTT. It specifies CASSWGLYQPQHF. Complete variable domain (other parts from reference TRBV5-4 and TRBJ1-5): ETGVTQSPTHLIKTRGQQVTLRCSSQSGHNTVSWYQQALGQGPQFIFQYYREEENGRGNFPPRFSGLQFPNYSSELNVNALELDDSALYLCASSWGLYQPQHFGDGTRLSIL.

Here the CDR3 reads CASTESSYNEQFF. The CDR3 DNA is TGCGCCAGTACGGAGAGCTCCTACAATGAGCAGTTCTTC. V is TRBV5-1 and J is TRBJ2-1, with no clear D. This CDR3 is built from 13 residues. From germline, CDR1 is SGHRS and CDR2 YFSETQ. V gave up 8 bases and J gave up 0 bases, with 9 bases separating them. The entire variable domain, with the rest obtained from reference TRBV5-1 and TRBJ2-1, is as follows: KAGVTQTPRYLIKTRGQQVTLSCSPISGHRSVSWYQQTPGQGLQFLFEYFSETQRNKGNFPGRFSGRQFSNSRSEMNVSTLELGDSALYLCASTESSYNEQFFGPGTRLTVL.

This chain joins TRBV7-9 and TRBJ1-1, with TRBD1 matching 8 bases. J gave up 6 bases and V 1 base, and 4 bases lay outside the gene matches. The CDR3 extends over 14 amino acids. Germline CDR1 SEHNR, CDR2 FQNEAQ (reference sequence). The CDR3 loop reads CASSLGQGWAEAFF. For the CDR3, the DNA is TGTGCCAGCAGCTTAGGACAGGGGTGGGCTGAAGCTTTCTTT. The whole variable domain, remainder taken from reference TRBV7-9 and TRBJ1-1, is DTGVSQNPRHKITKRGQNVTFRCDPISEHNRLYWYRQTLGQGPEFLTYFQNEAQLEKSRLLSDRFSAERPKGSFSTLEIQRTEQGDSAMYLCASSLGQGWAEAFFGQGTRLTVV.

The genes are TRBV10-3 and TRBJ1-1; no reliable D call. Looked up from germline, CDR1 is ENHRY and CDR2 is SYGVKD. The germline V and J ends were trimmed by 6 bases and 1 base, with 15 bases remaining between them. This CDR3 region has 15 residues. The CDR3: CAISPLGLENTEAFF. CDR3 sequence (DNA): TGTGCCATCAGCCCTTTAGGGCTGGAGAACACTGAAGCTTTCTTT.

The chain joins TRBV15 to TRBJ1-3; D is undetermined. This CDR3 has 17 amino acids. Germline assignment: CDR1 LNHNV and CDR2 YYDKDF (reference sequence). V was cut by 0 bases and J by 0 bases, with 12 bases left in between. Here the CDR3 reads CATSRDLGPSSGNTIYF. In DNA, the CDR3 is TGTGCCACCAGCAGAGATTTGGGTCCTAGCTCTGGAAACACCATATATTTT. The full variable domain, in which reference TRBV15 and TRBJ1-3 provide the parts outside the CDR3, is DAMVIQNPRYQVTQFGKPVTLSCSQTLNHNVMYWYQQKSSQAPKLLFHYYDKDFNNEADTPDNFQSRRPNTSFCFLDIRSPGLGDTAMYLCATSRDLGPSSGNTIYFGEGSWLTVV.

The chain has TRBV7-2 and TRBJ1-5; possible D gene TRBD1, 6 bases. The CDR3 is made up of 15 amino acids. V was pared by 1 base and J by 3 bases, with 10 bases between. Germline V gene sequence: CDR1 SGHTA, CDR2 FQGNSA. The CDR3 DNA reads TGTGCCAGCAGCTTAGGGGACACACACAATCAGCCCCAGCATTTT. Translated, it gives CASSLGDTHNQPQHF.

CDR3 protein: CASSEQRSGNTIYF. The CDR3 DNA is TGTGCCAGCAGTGAACAACGCTCTGGAAACACCATATATTTT. This chain joins TRBV6-1 and TRBJ1-3, with D hard to call. The germline CDR1 and CDR2 sequences are MNHNS and SASEGT. There are 14 residues in the CDR3. V was pared by 2 bases and J by 0 bases, with 5 bases between.

This clone appeared once. This sequence joins TRBV4-3 and TRBJ1-2, with D perhaps TRBD1 (6 bases). V lost 1 base and J 5 bases, leaving 11 bases between the germline ends. Germline V gene data show CDR1 as LGHNA and CDR2 as YSLEER. The CDR3 has 14 amino acids. CDR3 sequence (DNA): TGCGCCAGCAGCCAAGCAGGACAGATTTATGGCTACACCTTC. Encoded protein: CASSQAGQIYGYTF.

CDR3 DNA: TGTGCCAGCAGCCGAGGACAGGGCGTCCGGCAGCCCCAGCATTTT. Protein sequence: CASSRGQGVRQPQHF. V gene TRBV6-6 combines with J gene TRBJ1-5; 8 positions agree with TRBD1. There are 15 residues in the CDR3. The V gene's germline CDR1 is MNHNY and CDR2 SVGAGI (reference sequence). V was clipped by 6 bases and J by 7 bases; unmatched bases: 11.

DNA of the CDR3: TGTGCCAGCAGTGAAGTCCAGGGAATCTATGGCTACACCTTC. It encodes CASSEVQGIYGYTF. The J gene is TRBJ1-2, the V gene TRBV2; D may be TRBD1 (5 bases). This CDR3 is built from 14 residues. Germline values: CDR1 SNHLY, CDR2 FYNNEI. Trimming stripped 1 base from V and 4 bases from J, with 10 bases between.

This clone was detected only a few times. The chain has TRBV9 and TRBJ1-5; D call uncertain. Germline V lookup: CDR1 SGDLS, CDR2 YYNGEE. The CDR3 runs 13 residues. Trimming removed 4 bases at V and 3 bases at J, with 8 bases between. CDR3 amino acids: CASSTDNNQPQHF. CDR3 DNA sequence: TGTGCCAGCAGCACCGATAACAATCAGCCCCAGCATTTT.

The CDR3 here is CASSESEGGYGYTF. DNA of the CDR3: TGTGCCAGCAGTGAATCTGAAGGGGGCTATGGCTACACCTTC. The V and J genes are TRBV2 and TRBJ1-2; maybe TRBD1 (6 bases). V shed 2 bases and J shed 4 bases, with 11 bases lying between them. The CDR3 sequence is 14 residues long. Germline V CDR1 and CDR2: SNHLY, FYNNEI.